This note documents a single TCR beta chain sequence. Methods used by the authors: By means of reference gene primer amplification, nucleated cell counts were estimated. Here immunoSEQ multiplex PCR was the method, and the copy in TCRdb shows in-frame clones only, minus some. That table supplies the V and J calls and clone size; D and trimming were determined from the DNA. Here the sample spans 200,000 to 250,000 clones, about 86% being singletons. The V gene's germline CDR1 is LGHNT and CDR2 FRNRAP. J lost 6 bases, V lost 2 bases, and 9 bases had no gene match. This CDR3 region has 15 residues. The sample originates from a study of blood T cell repertoires in COVID-19.

The receptor's source is a man aged 18 to 29 with active or convalescent COVID-19. Sequences were obtained from peripheral blood. The chain employs TRBV12-5 and TRBJ2-7; 8 bases are shared with TRBD1. CDR3 DNA: TGTGCTAGTGGTTTGCCCGACAGGGGTCGTCGCGAGCAGTACTTC. Amino acid sequence: CASGLPDRGRREQYF.